This TCR beta chain was retrieved from a study of cytomegalovirus exposure and HLA in healthy donors. Note on this clone: Its cognate antigen is unknown.

When sampled, the donors appeared nominally healthy, though they likely had unrecorded immune exposures. This CDR3 has 14 amino acids. Between the trimmed V and J ends, which lost 4 bases and 2 bases, there was a span of 10 bases. Germline values: CDR1 SNHLY, CDR2 FYNNEI. Study-level points and caveats: Per a prior analysis, the majority of TCR beta V segments were productive roughly 87% or roughly 30% of the time. CMV antigen specificity of a few CMV-associated chains was confirmed in vitro.

Primers: 60 Vbeta forward and 13 Jbeta reverse. Some clones are missing from TCRdb's copy, which holds only in-frame ones; the method was immunoSEQ multiplex PCR. Of under 70,000 clones listed, approximately 80% are singletons. V and J are TRBV2 and TRBJ2-3; possible D gene TRBD1, 5 bases. The sample comprised PBMCs. This TCR came from a female donor in good health and CMV-seronegative. The CDR3 sequence is CASSVGASTDTQYF. CDR3 sequence (DNA): TGTGCCAGCAGTGTAGGGGCATCCACAGATACGCAGTATTTT.